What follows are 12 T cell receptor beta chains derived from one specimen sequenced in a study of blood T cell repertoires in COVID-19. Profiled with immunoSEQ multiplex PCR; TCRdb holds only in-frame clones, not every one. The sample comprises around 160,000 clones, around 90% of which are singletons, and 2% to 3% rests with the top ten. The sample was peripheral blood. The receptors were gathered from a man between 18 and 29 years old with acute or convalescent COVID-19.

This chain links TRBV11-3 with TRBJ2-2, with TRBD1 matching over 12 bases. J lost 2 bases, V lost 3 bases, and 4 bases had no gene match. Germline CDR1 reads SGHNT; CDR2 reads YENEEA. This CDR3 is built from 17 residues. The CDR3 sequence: CASSLRDRGRNTGELFF. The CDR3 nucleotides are TGTGCCAGCAGCTTGCGGGACAGGGGGCGTAACACCGGGGAGCTGTTTTTT. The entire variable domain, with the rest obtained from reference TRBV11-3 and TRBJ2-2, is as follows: EAGVVQSPRYKIIEKKQPVAFWCNPISGHNTLYWYLQNLGQGPELLIRYENEEAVDDSQLPKDRFSAERLKGVDSTLKIQPAELGDSAVYLCASSLRDRGRNTGELFFGEGSRLTVL.

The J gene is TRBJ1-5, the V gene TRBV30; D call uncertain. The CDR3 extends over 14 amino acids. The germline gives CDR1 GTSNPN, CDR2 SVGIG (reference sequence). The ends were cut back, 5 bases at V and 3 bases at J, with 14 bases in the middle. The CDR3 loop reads CAWGKSGDNQPQHF. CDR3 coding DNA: TGTGCCTGGGGAAAAAGCGGGGACAATCAGCCCCAGCATTTT.

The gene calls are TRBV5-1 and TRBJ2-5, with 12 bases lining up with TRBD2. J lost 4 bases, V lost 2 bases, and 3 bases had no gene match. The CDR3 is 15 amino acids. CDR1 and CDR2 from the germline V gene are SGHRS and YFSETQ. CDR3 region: CASSFTLAGGETQYF. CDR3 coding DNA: TGCGCCAGCAGCTTCACACTAGCGGGAGGAGAGACCCAGTACTTC.

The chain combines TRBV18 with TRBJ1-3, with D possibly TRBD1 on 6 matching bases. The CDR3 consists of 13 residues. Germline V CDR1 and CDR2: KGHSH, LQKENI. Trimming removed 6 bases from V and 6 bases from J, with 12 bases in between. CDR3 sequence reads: CASSHGTTNTIYF. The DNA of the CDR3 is TGTGCCAGCTCGCACGGGACAACAAACACCATATATTTT.

The CDR3 protein is CASSLGSPEGAFF. The CDR3 DNA reads as TGTGCCAGCAGCTTAGGCAGCCCCGAGGGAGCTTTCTTT. V and J are TRBV5-4 and TRBJ1-1; D not resolved. This CDR3 has 13 amino acids. V was pared by 2 bases and J by 10 bases, with 15 bases between. Germline-derived CDR1 and CDR2 are SGHNT and YYREEE (reference sequence).

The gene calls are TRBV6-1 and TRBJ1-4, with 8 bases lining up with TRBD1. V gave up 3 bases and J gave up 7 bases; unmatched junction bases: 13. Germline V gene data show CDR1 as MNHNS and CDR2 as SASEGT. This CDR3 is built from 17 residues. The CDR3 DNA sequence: TGTGCCAGCAGTGATCCGGGACAGGCCGGAAGGGGTGAAAAACTGTTTTTT. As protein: CASSDPGQAGRGEKLFF.

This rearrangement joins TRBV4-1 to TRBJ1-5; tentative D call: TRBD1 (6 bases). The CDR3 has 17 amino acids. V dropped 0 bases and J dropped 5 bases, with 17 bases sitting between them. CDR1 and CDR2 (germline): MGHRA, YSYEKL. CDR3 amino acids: CASSQDRSGVSDQPQHF. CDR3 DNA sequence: TGCGCCAGCAGCCAAGATCGCTCAGGGGTGAGCGATCAGCCCCAGCATTTT.

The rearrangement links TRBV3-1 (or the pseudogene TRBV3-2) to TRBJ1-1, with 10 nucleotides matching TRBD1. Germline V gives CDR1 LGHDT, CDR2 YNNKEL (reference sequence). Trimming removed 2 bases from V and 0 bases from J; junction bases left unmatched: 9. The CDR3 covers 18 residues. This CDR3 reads CASSQIAGTGAMNTEAFF. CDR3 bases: TGTGCCAGCAGCCAAATAGCCGGGACAGGGGCTATGAACACTGAAGCTTTCTTT.

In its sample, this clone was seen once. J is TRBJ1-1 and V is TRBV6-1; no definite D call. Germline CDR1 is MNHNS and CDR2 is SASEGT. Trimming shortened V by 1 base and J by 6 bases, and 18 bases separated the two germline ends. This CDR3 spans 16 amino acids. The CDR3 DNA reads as TGTGCCAGCAGTGAAGTAGTCAGACCGCGCGGCGCTGAAGCTTTCTTT. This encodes CASSEVVRPRGAEAFF.

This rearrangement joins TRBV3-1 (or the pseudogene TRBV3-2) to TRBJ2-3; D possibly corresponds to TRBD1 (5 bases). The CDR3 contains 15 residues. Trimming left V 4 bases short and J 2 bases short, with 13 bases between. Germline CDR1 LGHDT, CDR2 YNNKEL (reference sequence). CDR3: CASSPGQWYTDTQYF. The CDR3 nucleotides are TGTGCCAGCAGCCCAGGGCAGTGGTACACAGATACGCAGTATTTT.

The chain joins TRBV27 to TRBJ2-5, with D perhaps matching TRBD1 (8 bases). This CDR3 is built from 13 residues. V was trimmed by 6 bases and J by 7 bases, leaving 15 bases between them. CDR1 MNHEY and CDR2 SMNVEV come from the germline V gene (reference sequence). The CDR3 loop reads CASRDRDYGTQYF. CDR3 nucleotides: TGTGCCAGCAGGGACAGGGACTACGGGACCCAGTACTTC.

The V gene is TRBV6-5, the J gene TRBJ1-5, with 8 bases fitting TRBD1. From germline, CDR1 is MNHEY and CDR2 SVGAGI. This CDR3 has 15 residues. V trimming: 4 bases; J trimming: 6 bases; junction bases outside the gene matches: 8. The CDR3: CASSFTGGDSQPQHF. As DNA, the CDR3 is TGTGCCAGCAGTTTCACAGGGGGAGATAGTCAGCCCCAGCATTTT.